This T cell receptor beta chain was documented in a study of CD8+ T cells in alopecia areata. This clone was counted once. The CDR3 covers 11 residues. Trimming left V 7 bases short and J 7 bases short, with 9 bases between. From germline, CDR1 is SGDLS and CDR2 YYNGEE. The treatment denotes: oral pan-JAK inhibitor, 5-10 mg twice daily. Extraction and reverse transcription of RNA yielded cDNA as the sequencing template. Sequencing was performed with immunoSEQ multiplex PCR; in TCRdb, only in-frame clones are kept and a portion is missing. The sample has 93,000 or so clones; around 86% are singletons. The chain links TRBV9 to TRBJ2-1; maybe TRBD2 (5 bases). This material consisted of CD8+ T cells sorted from blood, taken at approximately week 34, from a patient treated with tofacitinib. The TCR originated in a human donor with alopecia areata. CDR3 region: CASGSANEQFF. The CDR3 DNA follows: TGTGCCAGCGGGAGTGCTAATGAGCAGTTCTTC. The full variable domain, rest sourced from reference TRBV9 and TRBJ2-1, is DSGVTQTPKHLITATGQRVTLRCSPRSGDLSVYWYQQSLDQGLQFLIQYYNGEERAKGNILERFSAQQFPDLHSELNLSSLELGDSALYFCASGSANEQFFGPGTRLTVL.